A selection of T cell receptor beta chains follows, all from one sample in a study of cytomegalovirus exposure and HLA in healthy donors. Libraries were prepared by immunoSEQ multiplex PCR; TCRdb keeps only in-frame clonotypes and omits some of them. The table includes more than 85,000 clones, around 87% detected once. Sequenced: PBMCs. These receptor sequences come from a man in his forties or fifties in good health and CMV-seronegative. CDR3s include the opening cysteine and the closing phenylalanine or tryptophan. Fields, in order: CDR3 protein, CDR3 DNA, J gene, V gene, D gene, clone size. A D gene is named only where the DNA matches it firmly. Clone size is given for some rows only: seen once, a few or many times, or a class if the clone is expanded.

CDR3aa: CASSRGVAGWTNTEAFF
CDR3nt: TGTGCCAGCAGCAGGGGGGTAGCGGGGTGGACGAACACTGAAGCTTTCTTT
j_gene: TRBJ1-1
v_gene: TRBV28
d_gene: TRBD1
abundance: .

CDR3aa: CASSRYFQGGEQYF
CDR3nt: TGTGCCAGCAGCCGATACTTCCAGGGCGGCGAGCAGTACTTC
j_gene: TRBJ2-7
v_gene: TRBV13
d_gene: .
abundance: .

CDR3aa: CASSTGERNEQYF
CDR3nt: TGTGCCAGTAGCACAGGGGAACGGAACGAGCAGTACTTC
j_gene: TRBJ2-7
v_gene: TRBV19
d_gene: TRBD1
abundance: .

CDR3aa: CSVGTLGLANEKLFF
CDR3nt: TGCAGCGTTGGCACACTGGGGCTAGCTAATGAAAAACTGTTTTTT
j_gene: TRBJ1-4
v_gene: TRBV29-1
d_gene: .
abundance: few

CDR3aa: CASSQAPPRGAGNEQFF
CDR3nt: TGTGCCAGCAGCCAAGCCCCCCCCAGGGGGGCCGGGAATGAGCAGTTCTTC
j_gene: TRBJ2-1
v_gene: TRBV4-2
d_gene: .
abundance: .

CDR3aa: CASSPQGSNEKLFF
CDR3nt: TGTGCCAGCAGTCCTCAGGGTTCTAATGAAAAACTGTTTTTT
j_gene: TRBJ1-4
v_gene: TRBV28
d_gene: .
abundance: once

CDR3aa: CASSLREMGTEAFF
CDR3nt: TGTGCCAGCAGCCTACGGGAGATGGGCACTGAAGCTTTCTTT
j_gene: TRBJ1-1
v_gene: TRBV6-6
d_gene: .
abundance: .

CDR3aa: CSALGGSTDTQYF
CDR3nt: TGCAGCGCCCTCGGAGGTAGCACAGATACGCAGTATTTT
j_gene: TRBJ2-3
v_gene: TRBV29-1
d_gene: .
abundance: .

CDR3aa: CASSSYSYEQYF
CDR3nt: TGTGCCAGCAGCTCCTACTCCTACGAGCAGTACTTC
j_gene: TRBJ2-7
v_gene: TRBV5-6
d_gene: .
abundance: .

CDR3aa: CASSLMDSEAFF
CDR3nt: TGTGCCAGCAGCTTAATGGACAGTGAAGCTTTCTTT
j_gene: TRBJ1-1
v_gene: TRBV7-8
d_gene: .
abundance: once

CDR3aa: CASSAGTPAYNEQFF
CDR3nt: TGTGCCAGCAGTGCCGGGACTCCAGCCTACAATGAGCAGTTCTTC
j_gene: TRBJ2-1
v_gene: TRBV25-1
d_gene: .
abundance: .

CDR3aa: CASSYPSERGRVYGYTF
CDR3nt: TGTGCCAGCAGTTACCCCTCGGAGCGGGGGAGGGTCTATGGCTACACCTTC
j_gene: TRBJ1-2
v_gene: TRBV28
d_gene: .
abundance: .

CDR3aa: CASSLGTGSQETQYF
CDR3nt: TGTGCCAGCTCTCTTGGGACAGGCTCCCAAGAGACCCAGTACTTC
j_gene: TRBJ2-5
v_gene: TRBV18
d_gene: TRBD1
abundance: .

CDR3aa: CASSETGWYEQYF
CDR3nt: TGTGCCAGCAGTGAGACAGGGTGGTACGAGCAGTACTTC
j_gene: TRBJ2-7
v_gene: TRBV6-5
d_gene: TRBD1
abundance: .

CDR3aa: CASSSNPQEPEKLFF
CDR3nt: TGCGCCAGCAGCTCCAACCCACAGGAACCGGAAAAACTGTTTTTT
j_gene: TRBJ1-4
v_gene: TRBV5-1
d_gene: .
abundance: .

CDR3aa: CASMLSGNEQFF
CDR3nt: TGTGCCAGCATGCTTAGCGGCAATGAGCAGTTCTTC
j_gene: TRBJ2-1
v_gene: TRBV28
d_gene: .
abundance: .

CDR3aa: CASSLTGAGEKLFF
CDR3nt: TGTGCCAGCAGCCTCACAGGGGCGGGTGAAAAACTGTTTTTT
j_gene: TRBJ1-4
v_gene: TRBV7-2
d_gene: TRBD1
abundance: .

CDR3aa: CASSRQGTGELFF
CDR3nt: TGTGCCAGCAGCCGACAGGGCACCGGGGAGCTGTTTTTT
j_gene: TRBJ2-2
v_gene: TRBV7-7
d_gene: TRBD1
abundance: .

CDR3aa: CASSYSGDRLGEQYF
CDR3nt: TGTGCCAGCAGTTACTCGGGGGACAGGTTGGGCGAGCAGTACTTC
j_gene: TRBJ2-7
v_gene: TRBV6-5
d_gene: TRBD1
abundance: .

CDR3aa: CASSPGGGGEQFF
CDR3nt: TGTGCCAGCAGCCCAGGGGGCGGAGGGGAGCAGTTCTTC
j_gene: TRBJ2-1
v_gene: TRBV7-9
d_gene: TRBD1
abundance: .

CDR3aa: CASTARGTGELFF
CDR3nt: TGTGCCAGCACTGCCCGGGGAACCGGGGAGCTGTTTTTT
j_gene: TRBJ2-2
v_gene: TRBV6-6
d_gene: .
abundance: .

CDR3aa: CASIYSRGSSPQHF
CDR3nt: TGTGCCAGCATTTACTCGAGGGGGTCATCACCCCAGCATTTT
j_gene: TRBJ1-5
v_gene: TRBV6-6
d_gene: .
abundance: .

CDR3aa: CASSPSGLADTGELFF
CDR3nt: TGTGCCAGCAGCCCTTCAGGACTGGCCGACACCGGGGAGCTGTTTTTT
j_gene: TRBJ2-2
v_gene: TRBV13
d_gene: .
abundance: .

CDR3aa: CASSLNLNTEAFF
CDR3nt: TGTGCCAGCAGCTTGAACTTGAACACTGAAGCTTTCTTT
j_gene: TRBJ1-1
v_gene: TRBV13
d_gene: .
abundance: .

CDR3aa: CASSQFRGLGGYTF
CDR3nt: TGCGCCAGCAGCCAATTCAGGGGCCTGGGAGGCTACACCTTC
j_gene: TRBJ1-2
v_gene: TRBV4-1
d_gene: .
abundance: .

CDR3aa: CASSLGTGHGNTIYF
CDR3nt: TGTGCCAGCAGCTTGGGGACAGGGCATGGAAACACCATATATTTT
j_gene: TRBJ1-3
v_gene: TRBV7-9
d_gene: TRBD1
abundance: .

CDR3aa: CASSEIRGDTQYF
CDR3nt: TGTGCCAGCAGTGAAATTCGAGGAGATACGCAGTATTTT
j_gene: TRBJ2-3
v_gene: TRBV6-1
d_gene: .
abundance: .

CDR3aa: CSAKPQGEQFF
CDR3nt: TGCAGTGCTAAACCCCAGGGCGAGCAGTTCTTC
j_gene: TRBJ2-1
v_gene: TRBV20-1
d_gene: .
abundance: once

CDR3aa: CASSLGGTLNEKLFF
CDR3nt: TGTGCCAGCAGCTTGGGAGGGACCCTTAATGAAAAACTGTTTTTT
j_gene: TRBJ1-4
v_gene: TRBV7-2
d_gene: .
abundance: .

CDR3aa: CASSSKTGGADTQYF
CDR3nt: TGTGCCAGCAGCTCCAAGACGGGGGGGGCTGATACGCAGTATTTT
j_gene: TRBJ2-3
v_gene: TRBV5-4
d_gene: TRBD2
abundance: .

CDR3aa: CSATPGLVEQFF
CDR3nt: TGCAGCGCGACCCCGGGTTTGGTCGAGCAGTTCTTC
j_gene: TRBJ2-1
v_gene: TRBV29-1
d_gene: .
abundance: .

CDR3aa: CASSVQGSADTQYF
CDR3nt: TGTGCCAGTAGCGTACAGGGGAGTGCAGATACGCAGTATTTT
j_gene: TRBJ2-3
v_gene: TRBV19
d_gene: TRBD1
abundance: .

CDR3aa: CASSSLGQGGEQYF
CDR3nt: TGTGCCAGCAGCTCATTAGGACAGGGGGGCGAGCAGTACTTC
j_gene: TRBJ2-7
v_gene: TRBV11-2
d_gene: TRBD1
abundance: .

CDR3aa: CASSLASGGGTEAFF
CDR3nt: TGCGCCAGCAGCTTGGCCTCAGGGGGTGGGACTGAAGCTTTCTTT
j_gene: TRBJ1-1
v_gene: TRBV5-1
d_gene: TRBD1
abundance: .

CDR3aa: CASSFSGVNSPLHF
CDR3nt: TGTGCCAGCAGCTTTTCAGGGGTTAATTCACCCCTCCACTTT
j_gene: TRBJ1-6
v_gene: TRBV7-2
d_gene: .
abundance: .

CDR3aa: CASSLGGADYGYTF
CDR3nt: TGTGCCAGCAGCTTAGGGGGCGCGGACTATGGCTACACCTTC
j_gene: TRBJ1-2
v_gene: TRBV7-2
d_gene: .
abundance: .

CDR3aa: CASSELPDYGYTF
CDR3nt: TGTGCCAGCAGCGAACTCCCTGACTATGGCTACACCTTC
j_gene: TRBJ1-2
v_gene: TRBV28
d_gene: .
abundance: once

CDR3aa: CASSWGQVNTEAFF
CDR3nt: TGCGCCAGCAGCTGGGGACAGGTTAACACTGAAGCTTTCTTT
j_gene: TRBJ1-1
v_gene: TRBV5-1
d_gene: TRBD1
abundance: .

CDR3aa: CSSRTANTEAFF
CDR3nt: TGCAGCTCCAGGACAGCCAACACTGAAGCTTTCTTT
j_gene: TRBJ1-1
v_gene: TRBV29-1
d_gene: .
abundance: .

CDR3aa: CASSVGANTEAFF
CDR3nt: TGTGCCAGCAGCGTAGGGGCTAACACTGAAGCTTTCTTT
j_gene: TRBJ1-1
v_gene: TRBV9
d_gene: .
abundance: .

CDR3aa: CASRPDRLNTEAFF
CDR3nt: TGTGCCAGCAGGCCGGACAGACTGAACACTGAAGCTTTCTTT
j_gene: TRBJ1-1
v_gene: TRBV5-4
d_gene: .
abundance: .

CDR3aa: CASRGQGRGEQYF
CDR3nt: TGTGCCAGCAGAGGACAGGGACGAGGGGAGCAGTACTTC
j_gene: TRBJ2-7
v_gene: TRBV5-6
d_gene: TRBD1
abundance: .

CDR3aa: CASSYSASRANYGYTF
CDR3nt: TGTGCCAGCAGTTACTCGGCTTCCAGGGCGAACTACGGCTACACCTTC
j_gene: TRBJ1-2
v_gene: TRBV6-5
d_gene: .
abundance: .

CDR3aa: CATIVIGQGGNQPQHF
CDR3nt: TGTGCCACCATCGTAATTGGACAGGGGGGTAATCAGCCCCAGCATTTT
j_gene: TRBJ1-5
v_gene: TRBV18
d_gene: TRBD1
abundance: .

CDR3aa: CASSTSGQGYEQYF
CDR3nt: TGCGCCAGCAGCACCTCGGGACAGGGCTACGAGCAGTACTTC
j_gene: TRBJ2-7
v_gene: TRBV5-1
d_gene: TRBD1
abundance: .

CDR3aa: CASRDNRDRGSLHF
CDR3nt: TGTGCCAGCAGGGATAACAGGGACCGGGGATCCCTCCACTTT
j_gene: TRBJ1-6
v_gene: TRBV6-5
d_gene: .
abundance: .

CDR3aa: CASSPDRGQAHQPQHF
CDR3nt: TGTGCCAGCAGCCCGGACAGGGGGCAGGCACATCAGCCCCAGCATTTT
j_gene: TRBJ1-5
v_gene: TRBV7-2
d_gene: TRBD1
abundance: once

CDR3aa: CAWTVSGNTIYF
CDR3nt: TGTGCCTGGACCGTCTCTGGAAACACCATATATTTT
j_gene: TRBJ1-3
v_gene: TRBV30
d_gene: .
abundance: .

CDR3aa: CASRITGLSHHEQYF
CDR3nt: TGTGCCAGCAGAATTACAGGCCTGTCTCACCACGAGCAGTACTTC
j_gene: TRBJ2-7
v_gene: TRBV6-6
d_gene: .
abundance: .

CDR3aa: CASSRSLEALIDEQYF
CDR3nt: TGCGCCAGCAGCCGGAGCTTGGAGGCCCTTATAGACGAGCAGTACTTC
j_gene: TRBJ2-7
v_gene: TRBV4-1
d_gene: .
abundance: once

CDR3aa: CASGKTAKGEETQYF
CDR3nt: TGCGCCAGCGGAAAGACAGCTAAAGGGGAAGAGACCCAGTACTTC
j_gene: TRBJ2-5
v_gene: TRBV5-1
d_gene: .
abundance: .

CDR3aa: CASSSRTGGAVNEKLFF
CDR3nt: TGTGCCAGCAGCTCCCGGACAGGGGGCGCGGTGAATGAAAAACTGTTTTTT
j_gene: TRBJ1-4
v_gene: TRBV5-4
d_gene: TRBD1
abundance: .

CDR3aa: CASSYRASGAYEQYF
CDR3nt: TGTGCCAGCAGTTACCGGGCTAGCGGCGCCTACGAGCAGTACTTC
j_gene: TRBJ2-7
v_gene: TRBV6-5
d_gene: TRBD2
abundance: .

CDR3aa: CASSLAQDNLWNEQFF
CDR3nt: TGCGCCAGCAGCTTGGCCCAGGATAATTTATGGAATGAGCAGTTCTTC
j_gene: TRBJ2-1
v_gene: TRBV5-1
d_gene: .
abundance: .

CDR3aa: CASSLGQKDEQYF
CDR3nt: TGTGCCAGCAGCTTGGGACAGAAGGACGAGCAGTACTTC
j_gene: TRBJ2-7
v_gene: TRBV13
d_gene: TRBD1
abundance: .

CDR3aa: CASSLAGGPAAEAFF
CDR3nt: TGTGCCAGCAGCTTGGCGGGGGGGCCGGCGGCTGAAGCTTTCTTT
j_gene: TRBJ1-1
v_gene: TRBV11-1
d_gene: .
abundance: .

CDR3aa: CSVDCATGELFF
CDR3nt: TGCAGCGTTGACTGCGCGACCGGGGAGCTGTTTTTT
j_gene: TRBJ2-2
v_gene: TRBV29-1
d_gene: .
abundance: .

CDR3aa: CASSYTSDRAFYGYTF
CDR3nt: TGTGCCAGCAGTTACACTTCTGACAGGGCATTCTATGGCTACACCTTC
j_gene: TRBJ1-2
v_gene: TRBV6-5
d_gene: TRBD1
abundance: .

CDR3aa: CASSPGWAGPSEAFF
CDR3nt: TGTGCCAGCAGTCCGGGCTGGGCGGGCCCAAGCGAAGCTTTCTTT
j_gene: TRBJ1-1
v_gene: TRBV27
d_gene: .
abundance: .

CDR3aa: CASSLARNTEAFF
CDR3nt: TGTGCCAGCAGCTTGGCCAGGAACACTGAAGCTTTCTTT
j_gene: TRBJ1-1
v_gene: TRBV5-8
d_gene: .
abundance: .